This TCR beta chain was obtained from a study of T cells in Graves' hyperthyroidism and ophthalmopathy. Study-wide points: The authors' 13 V-J model separated ophthalmopathy from stable hyperthyroidism. Ophthalmopathy was predicted by the model a median of 6.5 months ahead of onset.

TCR beta CDR3 region amplification was performed from RNA transcripts. Primed by the HTBI set, a first-round RT-PCR was run on the TCR CDR3. TCRdb reanalysed the multiplex PCR reads using MiXCR and keeps one entry per CDR3 protein. This sample carries hundreds of thousands of distinct CDR3 sequences, roughly 14% of them seen once, and the ten largest clones take 13%. The length of the CDR3 is 15 residues. V lost 2 bases to trimming and J lost 6 bases; unmatched junction nucleotides: 4. Germline CDR1 reads SEHNR; CDR2 reads FQNEAQ (reference sequence). As regards this clonotype: Antigen specificity is unknown.

Patients affected by ophthalmopathy presented a Clinical Activity Score of at least 3, a NOSPECS grade of at least 4, and disease duration below 3 months. What was sequenced was blood. V gene TRBV7-9 combines with J gene TRBJ2-1; 10 bases agree with TRBD1. The TCR sequence derives from a man aged 18 to 35 with Graves' ophthalmopathy. CDR3 sequence reads: CASSLLGQGFNEQFF. The CDR3 DNA follows: TGTGCCAGCAGCTTACTGGGACAGGGGTTCAATGAGCAGTTCTTC.